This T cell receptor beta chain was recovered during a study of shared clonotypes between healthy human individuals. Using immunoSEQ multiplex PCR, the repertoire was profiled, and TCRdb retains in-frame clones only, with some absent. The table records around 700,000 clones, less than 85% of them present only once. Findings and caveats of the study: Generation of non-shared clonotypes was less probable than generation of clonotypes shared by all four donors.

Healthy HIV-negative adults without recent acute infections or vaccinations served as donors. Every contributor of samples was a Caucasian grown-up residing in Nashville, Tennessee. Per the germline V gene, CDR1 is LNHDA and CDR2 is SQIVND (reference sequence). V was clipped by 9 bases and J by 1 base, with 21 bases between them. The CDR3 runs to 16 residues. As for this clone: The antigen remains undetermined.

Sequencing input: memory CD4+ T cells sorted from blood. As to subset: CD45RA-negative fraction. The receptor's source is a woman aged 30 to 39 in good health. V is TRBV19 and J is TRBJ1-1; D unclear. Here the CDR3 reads CASTPLVGVGNTEAFF. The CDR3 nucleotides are TGTGCCAGCACCCCCCTGGTGGGAGTAGGGAACACTGAAGCTTTCTTT.